This paragraph covers one T cell receptor beta chain sequence. The antigen is unknown. Germline-derived CDR1 and CDR2 are MNHEY and SVGEGT. Germline trimming cut 6 bases from V and 5 bases from J; bases unmatched to any gene: 13. This CDR3 has 16 amino acids. From the RT-PCR reads, TCRdb called clonotypes with MiXCR, one entry per CDR3 protein. The table shows around 520,000 distinct CDR3 sequences, with about 10% occurring only once. This record comes from a study of response to subunit inactivated influenza vaccine. Study-wide results and limits: The authors suggested that few new T cells are recruited per seasonal influenza vaccination.

This sample comprised PBMCs from blood, obtained on the day of vaccination. The clonotype originates from a man in his forties or fifties who received an inactivated influenza vaccine. The chain joins TRBV6-2 or TRBV6-3 to TRBJ2-1, with TRBD2 matching 7 bases. The CDR3 DNA reads as TGTGCCAGCAGACCTCCCTGGGGCGGGGGAAACAATGAGCAGTTCTTC. Translating it yields CASRPPWGGGNNEQFF.